The clone carrying this T cell receptor (beta chain) was counted only a few times. The CDR3 spans 15 residues. Germline CDR1 is MNHEY and CDR2 is SVGAGI. J was trimmed by 5 bases and V by 2 bases; bases with no gene match: 5. The sample belongs to a study of blood T cells in healthy people across ages. For the second PCR, which ran for 7 to 11 cycles, a sample-barcoded 5' primer and a J-beta primer mix were used. From the 5' RACE reads, TCRdb called clonotypes with MiXCR, one entry per CDR3 protein. The data show around 1,500,000 distinct CDR3 sequences, approximately 38% seen once. The TCR sequence derives from a young woman in good health. The rearrangement uses TRBV6-5 and TRBJ2-7; TRBD2 aligns across 11 bases. The material sequenced was blood. The CDR3 protein is CASSYRLAGRNEQYF. CDR3 DNA sequence: TGTGCCAGCAGTTACAGACTAGCGGGGAGGAACGAGCAGTACTTC.